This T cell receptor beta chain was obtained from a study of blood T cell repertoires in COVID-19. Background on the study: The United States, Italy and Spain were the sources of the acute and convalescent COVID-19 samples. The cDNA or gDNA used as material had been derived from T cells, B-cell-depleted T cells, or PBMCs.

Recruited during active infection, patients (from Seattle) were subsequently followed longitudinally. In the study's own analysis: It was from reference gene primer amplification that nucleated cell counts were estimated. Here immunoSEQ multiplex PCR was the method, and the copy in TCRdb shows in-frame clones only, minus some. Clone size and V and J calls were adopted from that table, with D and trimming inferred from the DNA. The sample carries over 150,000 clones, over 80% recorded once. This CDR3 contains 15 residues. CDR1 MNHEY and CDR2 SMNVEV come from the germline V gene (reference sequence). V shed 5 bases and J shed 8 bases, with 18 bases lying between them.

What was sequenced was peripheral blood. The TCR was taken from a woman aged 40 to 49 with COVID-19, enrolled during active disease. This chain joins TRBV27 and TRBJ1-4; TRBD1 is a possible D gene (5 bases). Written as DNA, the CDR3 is TGTGCCAGCAGTACCCGACCCCCGAAGGGGGAAAAACTGTTTTTT. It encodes CASSTRPPKGEKLFF.